The table lists the clone carrying this T cell receptor beta chain with many counts. The data were taken from a study of T cells in Graves' hyperthyroidism and ophthalmopathy. The CDR3 has 21 amino acids. The germline gives CDR1 KGHDR, CDR2 SFDVKD. With 2 bases removed from V and 0 bases from J, the gap between germline ends came to 25 bases. Amplification of TCR beta CDR3 regions was performed using RNA transcripts as template. HTBI primers drove first-round RT-PCR of the TCR CDR3. Each CDR3 protein gets one entry after TCRdb re-called the multiplex PCR reads with MiXCR. The repertoire has a few hundred thousand distinct CDR3 sequences, 15% to 18% of them found once; the top ten carry roughly 8%.

Sequencing input: blood. The receptor was isolated from a woman aged 18 to 35 with Graves' hyperthyroidism. The chain combines TRBV24-1 with TRBJ2-1, with D possibly matching TRBD2 (5 bases). The CDR3 DNA is TGTGCCACCAGTGATTCTTACCCGGAATTTACTAGAGTCGGCTCCTACAATGAGCAGTTCTTC. This translates into CATSDSYPEFTRVGSYNEQFF.